The 30 T cell receptor beta chains given below trace back to one sample, sequenced in a study of blood T cell repertoires in COVID-19. Some clones are missing from TCRdb's copy, which holds only in-frame ones; the method was immunoSEQ multiplex PCR. The sample consists of approximately 250,000 clones, more than 85% of them appearing once. The sequencing input was peripheral blood. The origin of the receptors is a woman aged 55-69 years with COVID-19, enrolled during active disease.

The J gene is TRBJ2-6, the V gene TRBV7-3, with a tentative D call TRBD1 (6 bases). There are 18 residues in the CDR3. The germline V gene encodes CDR1 SGHTA and CDR2 FQGTGA. Trimming removed 1 base at V and 2 bases at J, with 15 bases between. This chain's CDR3 is CASSLMGAGSPGANVLTF. In DNA form, the CDR3 reads TGTGCCAGCAGCTTAATGGGGGCAGGGAGCCCTGGGGCCAACGTCCTGACTTTC.

This clone was picked up one time. The chain links TRBV5-1 to TRBJ1-2; the D is unclear. Trimming removed 4 bases at V and 4 bases at J, with 14 bases between. Germline V lookup: CDR1 SGHRS, CDR2 YFSETQ. The CDR3 loop spans 14 amino acids. In DNA, the CDR3 is TGCGCCAGCAGCATCGGTGCAGCGAGCTATGGCTACACCTTC. Translated, it gives CASSIGAASYGYTF.

V gene TRBV7-9 combines with J gene TRBJ1-6, with D possibly TRBD1 on 5 matching bases. Trimming took off 5 bases at V and 5 bases at J, with 10 bases between the two ends. The CDR3 runs 14 residues. Germline loops: CDR1 SEHNR, CDR2 FQNEAQ (reference sequence). CDR3 residues: CASSQGSNNSPLHF. CDR3 DNA: TGTGCCAGCAGCCAGGGCTCGAATAATTCACCCCTCCACTTT. Using reference TRBV7-9 and TRBJ1-6 for the parts outside the CDR3, the full variable domain is DTGVSQNPRHKITKRGQNVTFRCDPISEHNRLYWYRQTLGQGPEFLTYFQNEAQLEKSRLLSDRFSAERPKGSFSTLEIQRTEQGDSAMYLCASSQGSNNSPLHFGNGTRLTVT.

The V and J genes are TRBV19 and TRBJ2-1, with 10 bases matching TRBD2. With 5 bases clipped from V and 4 bases from J, the junction kept 5 bases outside the gene matches. Germline CDR1 and CDR2: LNHDA and SQIVND (reference sequence). This CDR3 has 15 residues. The CDR3 sequence is CASSWGTSAYNEQFF. CDR3 bases: TGTGCCAGTAGTTGGGGGACTAGCGCGTACAATGAGCAGTTCTTC.

V and J are TRBV6-5 and TRBJ2-1, with D perhaps matching TRBD2 (5 bases). The CDR3 is 12 amino acids. Deletions cut 5 bases from V and 6 bases from J, with 8 bases between. Germline CDR1 is MNHEY and CDR2 is SVGAGI. CDR3: CASSPRANEQFF. The CDR3 nucleotides read TGTGCCAGCAGTCCGCGGGCCAATGAGCAGTTCTTC.

The chain is built from TRBV28 and TRBJ1-2; D gene ambiguous. V lost 10 bases, J lost 7 bases, and 22 bases lay in between. Germline loops: CDR1 MDHEN, CDR2 SYDVKM. The CDR3 is 14 amino acids. CDR3 sequence (DNA): TGTGCCATTCTCCGACAAGGAGGGTTCGCTGGCTACACCTTC. The encoded protein is CAILRQGGFAGYTF.

The V and J genes are TRBV10-3 and TRBJ2-1; tentatively, D is TRBD2 (5 bases). CDR3 length equals 15 residues. Germline CDR1 and CDR2: ENHRY and SYGVKD. V lost 7 bases, J lost 7 bases, and 20 bases lay in between. Here the CDR3 DNA reads TGTGCCATCACCACAACTAGTGGTAGAGTTAATGAGCAGTTCTTC. As protein: CAITTTSGRVNEQFF.

This rearrangement joins TRBV4-1 to TRBJ2-3, with D perhaps TRBD2 (6 bases). The V gene's germline CDR1 is MGHRA and CDR2 YSYEKL. This CDR3 has 16 amino acids. V was cut by 5 bases and J by 3 bases, with 18 bases left in between. CDR3 protein: CASSVGRSLSTDTQYF. CDR3 DNA sequence: TGCGCCAGCAGCGTCGGGAGATCCCTGAGTACAGATACGCAGTATTTT.

The rearrangement joins TRBV7-6 to TRBJ2-7; 7 bases are shared with TRBD1. This CDR3 contains 15 residues. Germline trimming cut 6 bases from V and 0 bases from J; bases unmatched to any gene: 8. Germline lookup yields CDR1 SGHVS and CDR2 FNYEAQ. This CDR3 reads CASRRDRVGSYEQYF. CDR3 DNA: TGTGCCAGCAGGCGAGACAGGGTGGGCTCCTACGAGCAGTACTTC.

The J gene is TRBJ1-1, the V gene TRBV3-1 (or the pseudogene TRBV3-2), with 8 bases that match TRBD1. Germline values: CDR1 LGHDT, CDR2 YNNKEL (reference sequence). CDR3 length: 12 residues. V shed 4 bases, J shed 10 bases, and the junction held 5 bases outside the gene matches. The CDR3: CASSPPRGRAFF. CDR3 in DNA: TGTGCCAGCAGCCCCCCCAGGGGGCGAGCTTTCTTT.

The J gene is TRBJ2-5, the V gene TRBV7-2; tentative D call: TRBD1 (6 bases). Germline V lookup: CDR1 SGHTA, CDR2 FQGNSA. V was cut by 5 bases and J by 7 bases, with 20 bases left in between. This CDR3 has 15 residues. As DNA, the CDR3 is TGTGCCAGCAGCCGTTCCGCGAGGGGGTCTGGGACCCAGTACTTC. It yields the protein CASSRSARGSGTQYF.

The chain couples TRBV28 to TRBJ1-4; TRBD1 aligns across 12 bases. Germline assignment: CDR1 MDHEN and CDR2 SYDVKM. V was clipped by 6 bases and J by 0 bases; unmatched bases: 8. The CDR3 contains 18 residues. This CDR3 is CASSPSGQGAATNEKLFF. CDR3 DNA: TGTGCCAGCAGCCCATCGGGACAGGGGGCTGCAACTAATGAAAAACTGTTTTTT.

Comments on this clone: Additional DNA sequences in this sample encode the identical CDR3. This chain connects TRBV9 to TRBJ1-1, with TRBD1 as a possible D gene (6 bases). From germline, CDR1 is SGDLS and CDR2 YYNGEE. Trimming removed 3 bases from V and 1 base from J, with 7 bases in between. The CDR3 covers 13 residues. CDR3 sequence (DNA): TGTGCCAGCAGCGCGGGACAGAACACTGAAGCTTTCTTT. Translating gives CASSAGQNTEAFF.

The V and J genes are TRBV5-1 and TRBJ1-2; 9 bases match TRBD1. The J segment lost 6 bases and the V segment lost 4 bases, leaving 13 bases of the junction unmatched. CDR1 and CDR2 from the germline V gene are SGHRS and YFSETQ. This CDR3 spans 16 amino acids. Here the CDR3 DNA reads TGCGCCAGCAGCCCATTACAGGGGGCCGTTAAAAATGGCTACACCTTC. Protein product: CASSPLQGAVKNGYTF.

The chain couples TRBV6-2 or TRBV6-3 to TRBJ2-1; 10 nucleotides align to TRBD2. Per germline, CDR1 MNHEY and CDR2 SVGEGT. The CDR3 loop spans 15 amino acids. The V and J ends lost 2 bases and 5 bases, in that order; junction bases with no gene match: 3. The CDR3 is CASSYGTSVDNEQFF. The CDR3 DNA reads TGTGCCAGCAGTTACGGGACTAGCGTGGACAATGAGCAGTTCTTC.

In the case of this clone: Other DNA sequences in the same sample also yield this CDR3. V and J are TRBV27 and TRBJ2-7; no reliable D call. This CDR3 contains 11 residues. Germline V gene sequence: CDR1 MNHEY, CDR2 SMNVEV (reference sequence). Trimming took off 3 bases at V and 3 bases at J, with 3 bases between the two ends. Here the CDR3 reads CASSFNYEQYF. The CDR3 DNA follows: TGTGCCAGCAGTTTTAACTACGAGCAGTACTTC.

This clone was recorded once. The chain employs TRBV4-3 and TRBJ1-5; D call uncertain. Germline CDR1 reads LGHNA; CDR2 reads YSLEER. CDR3 length: 15 amino acids. V shed 1 base and J shed 1 base, with 8 bases lying between them. Written as DNA, the CDR3 is TGCGCCAGCAGCCAAGCCCTTGTGAGCAATCAGCCCCAGCATTTT. Translating it yields CASSQALVSNQPQHF.

The chain carries TRBV19 and TRBJ2-1; D may be TRBD2 (6 bases). The CDR3 runs to 15 residues. Looked up from germline, CDR1 is LNHDA and CDR2 is SQIVND (reference sequence). V gave up 0 bases and J gave up 3 bases, with 9 bases separating them. CDR3 in amino acids: CASSIESRGYNEQFF. The DNA of the CDR3 is TGTGCCAGTAGTATAGAATCGCGGGGCTACAATGAGCAGTTCTTC. The full variable domain, rest sourced from reference TRBV19 and TRBJ2-1, is DGGITQSPKYLFRKEGQNVTLSCEQNLNHDAMYWYRQDPGQGLRLIYYSQIVNDFQKGDIAEGYSVSREKKESFPLTVTSAQKNPTAFYLCASSIESRGYNEQFFGPGTRLTVL.

CDR3 region: CASSWQGGTNEKLFF. The CDR3 DNA follows: TGCGCCAGCAGCTGGCAGGGGGGAACTAATGAAAAACTGTTTTTT. V and J are TRBV5-1 and TRBJ1-4, with 7 bases aligning to TRBD1. The CDR3 has 15 residues. V was pared by 3 bases and J by 1 base, with 3 bases of the junction left unmatched. Germline V lookup: CDR1 SGHRS, CDR2 YFSETQ.

The V call is TRBV5-1, the J call TRBJ2-5, with 8 bases matching TRBD1. The length of the CDR3 is 16 residues. Germline loops: CDR1 SGHRS, CDR2 YFSETQ. V shed 2 bases, J shed 2 bases, and the junction held 8 bases outside the gene matches. This CDR3 is CASSLGQGIIQETQYF. The DNA of the CDR3 is TGCGCCAGCAGCTTAGGACAGGGCATAATACAAGAGACCCAGTACTTC. Supplemented by reference TRBV5-1 and TRBJ2-5, the full variable domain reads KAGVTQTPRYLIKTRGQQVTLSCSPISGHRSVSWYQQTPGQGLQFLFEYFSETQRNKGNFPGRFSGRQFSNSRSEMNVSTLELGDSALYLCASSLGQGIIQETQYFGPGTRLLVL.

This clone was observed once. The chain carries TRBV6-5 and TRBJ1-4; 7 nucleotides agree with TRBD1. J lost 5 bases, V lost 6 bases, and 3 bases had no gene match. The CDR3 consists of 13 residues. From germline, CDR1 is MNHEY and CDR2 SVGAGI. CDR3: CASRRGRNEKLFF. As DNA, the CDR3 is TGTGCCAGCAGGAGGGGGCGCAATGAAAAACTGTTTTTT.

The table lists this clone with a count of one. J is TRBJ2-5 and V is TRBV5-1; maybe TRBD2 (6 bases). Trimming took 1 base from V and 2 from J, leaving 9 bases between them. Germline loops: CDR1 SGHRS, CDR2 YFSETQ. The CDR3 runs 14 residues. The DNA of the CDR3 is TGCGCCAGCAGCTTGTCTAGCGAACAAGAGACCCAGTACTTC. The encoded protein is CASSLSSEQETQYF.

V gene TRBV5-1 combines with J gene TRBJ2-5; TRBD2 might be the D (6 bases). This CDR3 is 13 amino acids long. Trimming removed 3 bases from V and 2 bases from J, with 8 bases in between. Germline V gene data show CDR1 as SGHRS and CDR2 as YFSETQ. The CDR3 DNA follows: TGCGCCAGCAGCTCAGGACTACAAGAGACCCAGTACTTC. It specifies CASSSGLQETQYF.

The chain carries TRBV4-2 and TRBJ2-4; D ambiguous. The germline CDR1 and CDR2 sequences are LGHNA and YNFKEQ. This CDR3 comprises 14 residues. The V end was cut by 3 bases, the J end by 7 bases, with 13 bases between. CDR3 residues: CASSQGPSYNIQYF. The CDR3 DNA reads TGTGCCAGCAGCCAGGGCCCCAGCTACAACATTCAGTACTTC.

This clone came up once. The V call is TRBV4-3, the J call TRBJ2-3, with D unresolved. CDR3 size: 14 residues. The germline V gene encodes CDR1 LGHNA and CDR2 YSLEER. V dropped 0 bases and J dropped 1 base, with 5 bases sitting between them. For the CDR3, the DNA is TGCGCCAGCAGCCAAGAGAGTGGCACAGATACGCAGTATTTT. It yields the protein CASSQESGTDTQYF.

V and J are TRBV29-1 and TRBJ1-2, with 8 bases identical to TRBD1. Germline V gene lookup returns CDR1 SQVTM and CDR2 ANQGSEA. Trimming removed 3 bases from V and 2 bases from J; junction bases left unmatched: 11. The CDR3 consists of 16 residues. CDR3 coding DNA: TGCAGCGTTGATGACAGGGGAGATTCCCCAAACTATGGCTACACCTTC. Translated, it gives CSVDDRGDSPNYGYTF.

This chain uses TRBV11-1 with TRBJ2-5; D tentatively fits TRBD1 or TRBD2 (7 bases each). The CDR3 has 14 residues. The germline V gene has CDR1 SGHAT and CDR2 FQDESV (reference sequence). V lost 6 bases, J lost 5 bases, and 16 bases lay in between. The CDR3 is CASSLQGRGETQYF. CDR3 nucleotide sequence: TGTGCCAGCAGTTTACAGGGGAGGGGTGAGACCCAGTACTTC.

This clone was counted once. The rearrangement joins TRBV5-4 to TRBJ1-1, with 8 nucleotides matching TRBD1. The CDR3 runs to 13 residues. Trimming removed 3 bases from V and 5 bases from J; junction bases left unmatched: 3. The germline V gene has CDR1 SGHNT and CDR2 YYREEE (reference sequence). The CDR3 reads CASSSGGQTEAFF. CDR3 nucleotide sequence: TGTGCCAGCAGCTCAGGGGGCCAGACTGAAGCTTTCTTT.

The chain recombines TRBV3-1 (or the pseudogene TRBV3-2) with TRBJ2-2; TRBD1 agrees at 12 bases. J lost 6 bases, V lost 2 bases, and 4 bases had no gene match. The CDR3 runs 16 residues. Germline CDR1 LGHDT, CDR2 YNNKEL (reference sequence). In DNA, the CDR3 is TGTGCCAGCAGCCAACTGGGACAGGGGGCCGCCGGGGAGCTGTTTTTT. Its protein is CASSQLGQGAAGELFF.

This clone is a singleton in its sample. The CDR3: CASSLPRGQGTGELFF. The CDR3 DNA reads TGTGCCAGCAGCCTCCCACGGGGACAGGGCACCGGGGAGCTGTTTTTT. The chain has TRBV3-1 (or the pseudogene TRBV3-2) and TRBJ2-2; 9 bases fit TRBD1. Germline CDR1 and CDR2: LGHDT and YNNKEL (reference sequence). V was clipped by 4 bases and J by 4 bases; unmatched bases: 7. The CDR3 runs 16 residues.